This T cell receptor beta chain stems from a study of radiation and T cells in renal cell carcinoma. Whole-study results and caveats: Only small tumor regions of 0.95 to 1 g were sampled.

This CDR3 comprises 15 residues. CDR1 is ENHRY, CDR2 SYGVKD, per germline. The V end was cut by 3 bases, the J end by 4 bases, with 13 bases between. This clone has only a few counts. Its matching antigen is unknown. Libraries were prepared by immunoSEQ multiplex PCR; TCRdb keeps only in-frame clonotypes and omits some of them. The sample yields around 9,000 clones, roughly 68% seen once. Indicated treatment: treatment-naive control, cytoreductive nephrectomy. The sample was tumor tissue, taken from a patient whose treatment was nephrectomy without radiotherapy. The clonotype comes from a man in his sixties with renal cell carcinoma. This chain uses TRBV10-3 with TRBJ1-3; D is perhaps TRBD1 (5 bases). CDR3 in DNA: TGTGCCATCAGTGAAGCAGGGACGAGGGGAAACACCATATATTTT. Translation: CAISEAGTRGNTIYF.